A single sample is the source of the 2 T cell receptor beta chains below, sequenced in a study of naive and memory T cell subsets. An equimolar mix of two oligonucleotides served as the beta constant-region primer for TRBC1 and TRBC2. Four rounds of PCR amplified the ligated cDNA using nested alpha and beta constant-region primers plus SP2. TCRdb itself ran the UMI-ligation and nested PCR reads through MiXCR, one entry per CDR3 protein. The data contain 120,000 or so distinct CDR3 sequences, 35% to 45% of them singletons. The sequenced sample consisted of central memory CD4+ T cells from blood. The receptor source for this set is a human donor in good health.

This chain links TRBV7-8 with TRBJ2-5, with D uncertain. The CDR3 contains 15 residues. The V end was cut by 1 base, the J end by 4 bases, with 13 bases between. Germline values: CDR1 SGHVS, CDR2 FQNEAQ. CDR3 DNA sequence: TGTGCCAGCAGCTTAGGTTTTAGACAACTAGAGACCCAGTACTTC. Amino acids: CASSLGFRQLETQYF.

The chain employs TRBV29-1 and TRBJ2-7, with 9 bases aligning to TRBD1. The V and J ends lost 5 bases and 6 bases, in that order; junction bases with no gene match: 8. The CDR3 loop spans 13 amino acids. Germline CDR1 is SQVTM and CDR2 is ANQGSEA. The CDR3 spells CSVSGTGFREQYF. Written as DNA, the CDR3 is TGCAGCGTTTCTGGGACAGGGTTCCGCGAGCAGTACTTC.